This is a list of T cell receptor beta chains from one sample in a study of blood T cell repertoires in COVID-19. Profiled with immunoSEQ multiplex PCR; TCRdb holds only in-frame clones, not every one. The table lists fewer than 120,000 clones, about 70% of them singletons. Sequencing input: peripheral blood. These receptors came from a woman aged 55-69 years with acute or convalescent COVID-19. The CDR3 runs from the conserved cysteine through the conserved F or W. D genes are given only for firm matches. Not all rows give a size; the values are once, few, many and, for expanded clones, a class.

d_gene: TRBD1
abundance: -
v_gene: TRBV28
j_gene: TRBJ1-1
CDR3aa: CASSLSEGQGAAFF

d_gene: TRBD1
abundance: -
v_gene: TRBV5-4
j_gene: TRBJ1-6
CDR3aa: CASSLPAQGASPLHF

d_gene: TRBD1
abundance: -
v_gene: TRBV7-6
j_gene: TRBJ1-2
CDR3aa: CASSPQGNYGYTF

d_gene: -
abundance: -
v_gene: TRBV7-9
j_gene: TRBJ1-6
CDR3aa: CASSYDRTNSPLHF

d_gene: -
abundance: -
v_gene: TRBV4-1
j_gene: TRBJ1-2
CDR3aa: CASSQGLSGGYGYTF

d_gene: -
abundance: -
v_gene: TRBV19
j_gene: TRBJ1-1
CDR3aa: CASSIDQGTEAFF

d_gene: -
abundance: -
v_gene: TRBV14
j_gene: TRBJ2-1
CDR3aa: CASSPRGYVQFF

d_gene: -
abundance: -
v_gene: TRBV4-1
j_gene: TRBJ2-7
CDR3aa: CASSQGTYYEQYF

d_gene: TRBD1
abundance: once
v_gene: TRBV6-6
j_gene: TRBJ1-2
CDR3aa: CASSYPTWTGGYGYTF

d_gene: -
abundance: -
v_gene: TRBV6-1
j_gene: TRBJ1-3
CDR3aa: CASSERGGGHSGNTIYF

d_gene: TRBD2
abundance: -
v_gene: TRBV6-5
j_gene: TRBJ2-1
CDR3aa: CARRGGTSWHEQFF

d_gene: -
abundance: few
v_gene: TRBV5-1
j_gene: TRBJ1-2
CDR3aa: CASSLSIGQLNYGYTF

d_gene: -
abundance: -
v_gene: TRBV19
j_gene: TRBJ1-2
CDR3aa: CASSAPDRSYGYTF

d_gene: -
abundance: -
v_gene: TRBV7-3
j_gene: TRBJ2-3
CDR3aa: CASSPLATDTQYF

d_gene: -
abundance: -
v_gene: TRBV18
j_gene: TRBJ1-2
CDR3aa: CASSEGFNYGYTF

d_gene: -
abundance: -
v_gene: TRBV4-2
j_gene: TRBJ1-6
CDR3aa: CASSQEQGSNSPLHF

d_gene: TRBD2
abundance: -
v_gene: TRBV5-4
j_gene: TRBJ2-7
CDR3aa: CASSFMGEGEQYF

d_gene: -
abundance: -
v_gene: TRBV5-1
j_gene: TRBJ2-7
CDR3aa: CASSLGRSSYEQYF

d_gene: -
abundance: many
v_gene: TRBV21-1
j_gene: TRBJ1-5
CDR3aa: CASSKEGQGASNQPQHF

d_gene: TRBD2
abundance: few
v_gene: TRBV28
j_gene: TRBJ2-2
CDR3aa: CASIGLAGTGELFF

d_gene: TRBD1
abundance: -
v_gene: TRBV11-2
j_gene: TRBJ1-6
CDR3aa: CASSEAGQGSSPLHF

d_gene: TRBD1
abundance: -
v_gene: TRBV6-5
j_gene: TRBJ1-4
CDR3aa: CASSYSQGVGEKLFF

d_gene: TRBD1
abundance: -
v_gene: TRBV25-1
j_gene: TRBJ1-4
CDR3aa: CASRPRQGAGEKLFF

d_gene: -
abundance: -
v_gene: TRBV12-3/TRBV12-4
j_gene: TRBJ1-2
CDR3aa: CASSETAVGGYTF

d_gene: -
abundance: -
v_gene: TRBV28
j_gene: TRBJ1-5
CDR3aa: CASSPQTGSGNQPQHF

d_gene: TRBD2
abundance: -
v_gene: TRBV3-1/TRBV3-2
j_gene: TRBJ2-3
CDR3aa: CASSQGLAGADTQYF

d_gene: -
abundance: few
v_gene: TRBV4-2
j_gene: TRBJ1-1
CDR3aa: CASSHGNEAFF

d_gene: TRBD2
abundance: -
v_gene: TRBV7-3
j_gene: TRBJ2-3
CDR3aa: CASSFYQRGEHTDTQYF

d_gene: -
abundance: -
v_gene: TRBV7-2
j_gene: TRBJ1-2
CDR3aa: CASSPTGNYGYTF

d_gene: -
abundance: -
v_gene: TRBV2
j_gene: TRBJ2-1
CDR3aa: CASRDTRLGEQFF

d_gene: -
abundance: -
v_gene: TRBV7-8
j_gene: TRBJ2-1
CDR3aa: CASSLVQGYNEQFF